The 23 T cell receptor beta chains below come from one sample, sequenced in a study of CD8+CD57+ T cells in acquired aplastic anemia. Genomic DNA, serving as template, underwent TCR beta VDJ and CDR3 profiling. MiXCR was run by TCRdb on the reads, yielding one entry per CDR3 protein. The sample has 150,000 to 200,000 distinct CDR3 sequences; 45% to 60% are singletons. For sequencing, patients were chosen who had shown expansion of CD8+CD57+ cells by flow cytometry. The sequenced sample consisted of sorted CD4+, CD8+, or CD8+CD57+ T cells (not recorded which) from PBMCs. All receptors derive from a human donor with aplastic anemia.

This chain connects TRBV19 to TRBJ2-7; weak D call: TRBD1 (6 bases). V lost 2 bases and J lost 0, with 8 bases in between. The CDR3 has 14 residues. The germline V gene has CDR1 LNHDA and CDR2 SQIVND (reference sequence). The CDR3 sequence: CASSIKDSSYEQYF. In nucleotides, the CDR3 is TGTGCCAGTAGTATAAAGGACAGCTCCTACGAGCAGTACTTC.

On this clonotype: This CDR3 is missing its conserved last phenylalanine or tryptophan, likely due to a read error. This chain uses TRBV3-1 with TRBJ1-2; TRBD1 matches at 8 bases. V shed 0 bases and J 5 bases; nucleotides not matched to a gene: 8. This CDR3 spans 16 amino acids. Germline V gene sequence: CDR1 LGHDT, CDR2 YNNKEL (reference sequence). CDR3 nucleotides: TGTGCCAGCAGCCAAGATTTCACAGGGGGATGGTATGGCTACACCGTC. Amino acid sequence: CASSQDFTGGWYGYTV.

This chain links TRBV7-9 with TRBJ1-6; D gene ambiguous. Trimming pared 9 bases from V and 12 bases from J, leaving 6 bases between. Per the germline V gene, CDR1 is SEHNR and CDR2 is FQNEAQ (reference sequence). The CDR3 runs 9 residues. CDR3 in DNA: TGTGCCAGTTCTCAACCCCTCCACTTT. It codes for CASSQPLHF.

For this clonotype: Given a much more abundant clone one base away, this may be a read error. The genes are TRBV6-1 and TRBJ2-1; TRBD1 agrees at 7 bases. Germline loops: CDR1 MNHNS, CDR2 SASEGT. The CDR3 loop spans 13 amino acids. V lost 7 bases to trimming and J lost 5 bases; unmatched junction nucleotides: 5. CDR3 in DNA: TGTGCCAGCAATCAGGGGGTTGACAATGAGCAGTTCTTC. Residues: CASNQGVDNEQFF.

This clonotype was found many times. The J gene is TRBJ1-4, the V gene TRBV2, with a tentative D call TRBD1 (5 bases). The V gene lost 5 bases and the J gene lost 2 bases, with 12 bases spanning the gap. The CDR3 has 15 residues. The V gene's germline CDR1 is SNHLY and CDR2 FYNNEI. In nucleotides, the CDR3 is TGTGCCAGCAGTTCCACGGGACGTACTAATGAAAAACTGTTTTTT. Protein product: CASSSTGRTNEKLFF.

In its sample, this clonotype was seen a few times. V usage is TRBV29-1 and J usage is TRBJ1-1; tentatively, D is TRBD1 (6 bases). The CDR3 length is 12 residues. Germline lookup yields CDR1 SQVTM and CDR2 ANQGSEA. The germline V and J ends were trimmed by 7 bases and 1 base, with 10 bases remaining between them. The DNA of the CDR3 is TGCAGCGGGGGGCTAGGGAACACTGAAGCTTTCTTT. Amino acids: CSGGLGNTEAFF.

The CDR3 loop is CASSYGAGASYNEQFF. The CDR3 DNA reads TGCGCCAGCAGCTACGGGGCAGGGGCGTCCTACAATGAGCAGTTCTTC. The chain has TRBV5-1 and TRBJ2-1; D is possibly TRBD1 (6 bases). The CDR3 has 16 residues. Germline CDR1 reads SGHRS; CDR2 reads YFSETQ. Trimming left V 3 bases short and J 1 base short, with 14 bases between.

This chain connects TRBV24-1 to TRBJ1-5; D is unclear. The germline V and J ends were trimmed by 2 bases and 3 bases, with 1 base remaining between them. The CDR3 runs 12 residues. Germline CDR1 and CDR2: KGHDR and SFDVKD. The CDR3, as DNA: TGTGCCACCAGTGATTCCAATCAGCCCCAGCATTTT. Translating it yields CATSDSNQPQHF.

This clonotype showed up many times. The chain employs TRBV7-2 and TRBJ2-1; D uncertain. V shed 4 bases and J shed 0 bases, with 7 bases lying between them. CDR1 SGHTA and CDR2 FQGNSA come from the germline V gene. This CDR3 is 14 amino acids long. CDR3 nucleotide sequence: TGTGCCAGCAGCTCCCAAAGCTCCTACAATGAGCAGTTCTTC. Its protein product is CASSSQSSYNEQFF.

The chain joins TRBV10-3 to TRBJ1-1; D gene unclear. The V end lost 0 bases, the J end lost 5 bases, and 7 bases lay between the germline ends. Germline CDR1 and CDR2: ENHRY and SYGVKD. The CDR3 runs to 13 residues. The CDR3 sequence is CAISESPRTEAFF. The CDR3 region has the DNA TGTGCCATCAGTGAGTCGCCTCGGACTGAAGCTTTCTTT.

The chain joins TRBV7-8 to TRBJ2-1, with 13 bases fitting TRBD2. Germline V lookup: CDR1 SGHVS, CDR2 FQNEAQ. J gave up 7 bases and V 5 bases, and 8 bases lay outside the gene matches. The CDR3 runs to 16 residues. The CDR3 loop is CASSLTSGGAKNEQFF. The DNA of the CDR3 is TGTGCCAGCAGCCTCACTAGCGGGGGGGCTAAAAATGAGCAGTTCTTC. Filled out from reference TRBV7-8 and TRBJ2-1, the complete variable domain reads GAGVSQSPRYKVAKRGQDVALRCDPISGHVSLFWYQQALGQGPEFLTYFQNEAQLDKSGLPSDRFFAERPEGSVSTLKIQRTQQEDSAVYLCASSLTSGGAKNEQFFGPGTRLTVL.

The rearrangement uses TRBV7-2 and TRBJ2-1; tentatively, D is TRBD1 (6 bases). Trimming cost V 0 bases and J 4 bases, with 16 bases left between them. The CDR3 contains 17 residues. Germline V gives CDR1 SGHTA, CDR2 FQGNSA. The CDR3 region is CASSLARYQDRYNEQFF. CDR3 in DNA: TGTGCCAGCAGCTTAGCGCGATATCAGGACAGATACAATGAGCAGTTCTTC. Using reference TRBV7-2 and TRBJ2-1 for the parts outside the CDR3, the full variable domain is GAGVSQSPSNKVTEKGKDVELRCDPISGHTALYWYRQSLGQGLEFLIYFQGNSAPDKSGLPSDRFSAERTGGSVSTLTIQRTQQEDSAVYLCASSLARYQDRYNEQFFGPGTRLTVL.

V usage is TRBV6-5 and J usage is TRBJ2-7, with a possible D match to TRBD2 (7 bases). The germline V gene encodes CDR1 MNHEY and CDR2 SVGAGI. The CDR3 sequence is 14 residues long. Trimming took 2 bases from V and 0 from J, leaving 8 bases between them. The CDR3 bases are TGTGCCAGCAGTTACGGGGGGGCCTCCTACGAGCAGTACTTC. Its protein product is CASSYGGASYEQYF.

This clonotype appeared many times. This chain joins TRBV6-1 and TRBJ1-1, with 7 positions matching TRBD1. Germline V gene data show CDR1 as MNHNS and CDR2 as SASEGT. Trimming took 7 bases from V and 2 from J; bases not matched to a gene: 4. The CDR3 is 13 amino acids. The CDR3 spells CASIRQGNTEAFF. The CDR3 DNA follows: TGTGCCAGCATCCGACAGGGTAACACTGAAGCTTTCTTT.

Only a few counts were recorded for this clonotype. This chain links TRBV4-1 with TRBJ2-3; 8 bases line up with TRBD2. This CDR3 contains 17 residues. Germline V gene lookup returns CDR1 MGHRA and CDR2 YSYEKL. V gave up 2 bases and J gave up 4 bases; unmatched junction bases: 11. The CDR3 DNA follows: TGCGCCAGCAGCCAACTAAATCGGGGGGGCCAGGCAGATACGCAGTATTTT. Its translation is CASSQLNRGGQADTQYF.

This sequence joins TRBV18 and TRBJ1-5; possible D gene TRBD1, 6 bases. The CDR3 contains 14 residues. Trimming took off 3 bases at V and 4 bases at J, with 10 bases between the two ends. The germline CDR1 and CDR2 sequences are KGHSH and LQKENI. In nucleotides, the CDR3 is TGTGCCAGCTCACCGGACAGAAAGAATCAGCCCCAGCATTTT. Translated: CASSPDRKNQPQHF.

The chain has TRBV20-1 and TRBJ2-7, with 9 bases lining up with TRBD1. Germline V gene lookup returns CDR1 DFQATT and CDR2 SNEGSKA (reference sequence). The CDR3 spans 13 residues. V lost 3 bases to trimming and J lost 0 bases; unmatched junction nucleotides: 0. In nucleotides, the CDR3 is TGCAGTGCTAGGACAGGGGGCTCCTACGAGCAGTACTTC. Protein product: CSARTGGSYEQYF.

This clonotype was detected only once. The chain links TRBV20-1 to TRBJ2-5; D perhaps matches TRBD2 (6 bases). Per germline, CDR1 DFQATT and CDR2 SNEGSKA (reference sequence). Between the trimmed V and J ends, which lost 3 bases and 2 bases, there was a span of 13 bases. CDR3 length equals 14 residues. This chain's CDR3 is CSASGGATQETQYF. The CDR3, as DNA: TGCAGTGCTAGCGGCGGGGCTACTCAAGAGACCCAGTACTTC.

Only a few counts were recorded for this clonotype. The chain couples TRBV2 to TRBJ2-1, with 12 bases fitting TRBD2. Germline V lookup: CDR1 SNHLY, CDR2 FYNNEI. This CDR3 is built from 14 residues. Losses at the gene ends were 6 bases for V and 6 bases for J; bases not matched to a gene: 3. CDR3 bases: TGTGCCAGCAGACTAGCGGGGGGTCTCAATGAGCAGTTCTTC. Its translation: CASRLAGGLNEQFF.

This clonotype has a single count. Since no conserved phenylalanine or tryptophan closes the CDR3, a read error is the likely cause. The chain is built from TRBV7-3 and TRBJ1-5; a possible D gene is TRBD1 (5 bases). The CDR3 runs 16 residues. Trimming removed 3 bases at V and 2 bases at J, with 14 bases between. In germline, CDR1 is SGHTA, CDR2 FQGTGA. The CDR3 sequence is CASSLIGHKRNQPQHP. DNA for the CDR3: TGTGCCAGCAGCTTGATCGGACACAAGCGCAATCAGCCCCAGCATCCT.

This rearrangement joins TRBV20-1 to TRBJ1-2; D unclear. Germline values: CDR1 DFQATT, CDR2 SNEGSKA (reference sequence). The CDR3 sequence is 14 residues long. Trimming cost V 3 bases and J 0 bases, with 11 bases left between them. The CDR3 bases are TGCAGTGCTAGTCTGGCGGCCGCTAACTATGGCTACACCTTC. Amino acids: CSASLAAANYGYTF.

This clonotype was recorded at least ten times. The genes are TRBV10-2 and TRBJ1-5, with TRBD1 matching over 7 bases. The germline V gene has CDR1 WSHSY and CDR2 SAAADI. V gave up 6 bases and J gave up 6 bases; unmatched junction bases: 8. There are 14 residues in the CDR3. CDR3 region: CASRLQGRGQPQHF. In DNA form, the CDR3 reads TGCGCCAGCAGGCTACAGGGGAGGGGTCAGCCCCAGCATTTT.

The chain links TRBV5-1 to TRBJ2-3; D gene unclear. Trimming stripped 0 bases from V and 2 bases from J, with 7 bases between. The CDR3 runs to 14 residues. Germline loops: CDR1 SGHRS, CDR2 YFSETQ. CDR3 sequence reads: CASSLGVITDTQYF. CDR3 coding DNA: TGCGCCAGCAGCTTGGGGGTCATCACAGATACGCAGTATTTT.